The 18 T cell receptor beta chains below were found in one sample sequenced in a study of cytomegalovirus exposure and HLA in healthy donors (TCRdb year 2017). The library was made by the immunoSEQ multiplex PCR assay. A mixture of 60 forward primers for TCR Vbeta segments and 13 reverse primers for TCR Jbeta segments was used in the multiplex PCR. The table was pulled from immuneACCESS by TCRdb, which kept in-frame rearrangements only. Such tables lose some clones; where checked, under half of the loss comes from unresolved V genes, and the rest has no known cause. This sample holds more than 85,000 clones; about 78% were observed only once. Clones ranked in the top ten supply 1.3% of the sample. Sample: PBMCs. These receptors originate from a man younger than 45 in good health and CMV-seronegative.

V is TRBV5-4 and J is TRBJ2-3; 11 bases line up with TRBD2. Germline V gene sequence: CDR1 SGHNT, CDR2 YYREEE (reference sequence). CDR3 length equals 17 residues. Unmatched junction bases numbered 4, after V lost 1 base and J lost 0 bases. Written as DNA, the CDR3 is TGTGCCAGCAGCTTGAGACTAGCGGGGATCAGCACAGATACGCAGTATTTT. Protein sequence: CASSLRLAGISTDTQYF. Using reference TRBV5-4 and TRBJ2-3 for the parts outside the CDR3, the full variable domain is ETGVTQSPTHLIKTRGQQVTLRCSSQSGHNTVSWYQQALGQGPQFIFQYYREEENGRGNFPPRFSGLQFPNYSSELNVNALELDDSALYLCASSLRLAGISTDTQYFGPGTRLTVL.

This chain connects TRBV10-1 to TRBJ2-3; TRBD2 matches 10 bases. The germline gives CDR1 WNHNN, CDR2 SYGVQD (reference sequence). This CDR3 is built from 15 residues. V was clipped by 6 bases and J by 1 base; unmatched bases: 4. The CDR3 spells CASREGTSGTDTQYF. The CDR3 DNA follows: TGCGCCAGCAGAGAAGGGACTAGCGGCACAGATACGCAGTATTTT.

The chain carries TRBV9 and TRBJ1-4; D unclear. The germline V and J ends were trimmed by 3 bases and 4 bases, with 13 bases remaining between them. The CDR3 length is 15 residues. Germline V CDR1 and CDR2: SGDLS, YYNGEE. The CDR3 is CASSATHKLNEKLFF. Written as DNA, the CDR3 is TGTGCCAGCAGCGCGACACACAAGCTTAATGAAAAACTGTTTTTT.

This chain uses TRBV7-9 with TRBJ1-1; 8 nucleotides match TRBD1. The germline CDR1 and CDR2 sequences are SEHNR and FQNEAQ (reference sequence). There are 15 residues in the CDR3. The V segment lost 5 bases and the J segment 3 bases; nucleotides outside the gene matches: 8. The CDR3 reads CASSIQGVLDTEAFF. The CDR3 DNA sequence: TGTGCCAGCAGCATACAGGGGGTCCTTGACACTGAAGCTTTCTTT. The full variable domain, with the rest looked up from reference TRBV7-9 and TRBJ1-1, is DTGVSQNPRHKITKRGQNVTFRCDPISEHNRLYWYRQTLGQGPEFLTYFQNEAQLEKSRLLSDRFSAERPKGSFSTLEIQRTEQGDSAMYLCASSIQGVLDTEAFFGQGTRLTVV.

The chain carries TRBV29-1 and TRBJ2-7; 8 bases fit TRBD1. Germline values: CDR1 SQVTM, CDR2 ANQGSEA. The CDR3 is 13 amino acids. V lost 3 bases, J lost 3 bases, and 4 bases stayed unmatched. CDR3 nucleotides: TGCAGCGTTGAGGAAACAGGGGGCTACGAGCAGTACTTC. Protein product: CSVEETGGYEQYF.

About this clone: Sequence at one end of the junction differs from germline and may be a read error. V is TRBV7-7 and J is TRBJ2-2, with 9 bases lining up with TRBD2. CDR1 is SSHAT, CDR2 FNYEAQ, per germline (reference sequence). The CDR3 runs to 16 residues. CDR3 in amino acids: CASSKRGGANTGELFF. In nucleotides, the CDR3 is TGTGCTAGCAGCAAACGCGGGGGGGCGAACACCGGGGAGCTGTTTTTT.

This clone was found a few times. V and J are TRBV6-1 and TRBJ2-7, with TRBD1 identical over 11 bases. In germline, CDR1 is MNHNS, CDR2 SASEGT. After removal of 6 bases from V and 5 bases from J, the junction contained 3 bases not matched to a gene. This CDR3 region has 13 residues. In nucleotides, the CDR3 is TGTGCCAGCAGGAGGACAGGGGGCCACGAGCAGTACTTC. It codes for CASRRTGGHEQYF.

V gene TRBV7-2 combines with J gene TRBJ2-2; 8 bases agree with TRBD2. Germline lookup yields CDR1 SGHTA and CDR2 FQGNSA. CDR3 length equals 16 residues. Trimming at V came to 5 bases and at J to 5 bases, leaving 10 bases not matched to a gene. The CDR3 loop is CASSPTRGVGTGELFF. CDR3 nucleotides: TGTGCCAGCAGCCCAACGCGGGGGGTGGGGACCGGGGAGCTGTTTTTT.

The V gene is TRBV5-5, the J gene TRBJ2-3; TRBD2 agrees at 9 bases. Germline V gives CDR1 SGHKS, CDR2 YYEKEE (reference sequence). There are 16 residues in the CDR3. The V and J ends lost 0 bases and 6 bases, in that order; junction bases with no gene match: 8. The CDR3 region is CASSLAPAGGQDTQYF. CDR3 nucleotide sequence: TGTGCCAGCAGCTTGGCCCCGGCGGGGGGGCAGGATACGCAGTATTTT. The entire variable domain, with the rest obtained from reference TRBV5-5 and TRBJ2-3, is as follows: DAGVTQSPTHLIKTRGQQVTLRCSPISGHKSVSWYQQVLGQGPQFIFQYYEKEERGRGNFPDRFSARQFPNYSSELNVNALLLGDSALYLCASSLAPAGGQDTQYFGPGTRLTVL.

This clone was counted only a few times. The chain has TRBV19 and TRBJ1-5; maybe TRBD1 (6 bases). The V gene's germline CDR1 is LNHDA and CDR2 SQIVND (reference sequence). The length of the CDR3 is 14 residues. Deletions cut 6 bases from V and 5 bases from J, with 14 bases between. DNA of the CDR3: TGTGCCAGTAGACGGGACAAAGGATATCAGCCCCAGCATTTT. It specifies CASRRDKGYQPQHF.

The rearrangement joins TRBV11-2 to TRBJ2-7, with 8 nucleotides matching TRBD1. From germline, CDR1 is SGHAT and CDR2 FQNNGV. CDR3 size: 14 residues. The ends lost 1 base at V and 6 bases at J; junction bases unmatched: 5. The CDR3 sequence: CASSLGQGAIEQYF. In nucleotides, the CDR3 is TGTGCCAGCAGCTTAGGGCAGGGGGCCATCGAGCAGTACTTC.

This clone was recorded once. The J gene is TRBJ1-1, the V gene TRBV6-5; TRBD1 might be the D (6 bases). Germline loops: CDR1 MNHEY, CDR2 SVGAGI. The CDR3 is 15 amino acids. Deletions cut 3 bases from V and 0 bases from J, with 11 bases between. The CDR3 DNA reads TGTGCCAGCAGTTATTACCAGGGGATGAACACTGAAGCTTTCTTT. Translated: CASSYYQGMNTEAFF.

This rearrangement joins TRBV10-3 to TRBJ1-1; 10 bases match TRBD1. The germline CDR1 and CDR2 sequences are ENHRY and SYGVKD. V lost 6 bases to trimming and J lost 1 base; unmatched junction nucleotides: 2. CDR3 size: 14 residues. The DNA for the CDR3 is TGTGCCATCAGGGGGACAGGGGAGAACACTGAAGCTTTCTTT. Its protein product is CAIRGTGENTEAFF.

The rearrangement joins TRBV5-1 to TRBJ2-1; 9 bases map to TRBD1. The germline gives CDR1 SGHRS, CDR2 YFSETQ. Trimming cost V 4 bases and J 9 bases; bases outside gene matches: 14. The CDR3 has 16 residues. This CDR3 reads CASSPQLGQGVGEQFF. CDR3 sequence (DNA): TGCGCCAGCAGCCCCCAGTTGGGACAGGGAGTTGGTGAGCAGTTCTTC.

The gene calls are TRBV6-5 and TRBJ1-4, with a possible D match to TRBD1 (5 bases). The V gene's germline CDR1 is MNHEY and CDR2 SVGAGI. The CDR3 spans 13 residues. V was pared by 6 bases and J by 5 bases, with 10 bases between. The CDR3, as DNA: TGTGCCAGCAGGCAGGGACTAAATGAAAAACTGTTTTTT. As protein: CASRQGLNEKLFF.

The chain is built from TRBV7-9 and TRBJ2-1; tentatively, D is TRBD2 (6 bases). Per the germline V gene, CDR1 is SEHNR and CDR2 is FQNEAQ (reference sequence). The CDR3 covers 16 residues. V lost 6 bases, J lost 10 bases, and 25 bases lay in between. As DNA, the CDR3 is TGTGCCAGCAGTTCGGGAGCGGGCCTTGCTTTAGGCGAGCAGTTCTTC. Translation: CASSSGAGLALGEQFF.

The sample holds one count of this clone. The chain carries TRBV18 and TRBJ2-3; D remains unclear. The V and J ends lost 5 bases and 0 bases respectively, with 6 bases between them. The CDR3 is made up of 13 amino acids. CDR1 and CDR2 (germline): KGHSH, LQKENI. In nucleotides, the CDR3 is TGTGCCAGCTCATCCCTAAGCACAGATACGCAGTATTTT. It specifies CASSSLSTDTQYF.

V gene TRBV6-6 combines with J gene TRBJ1-2; 9 bases match TRBD1. Germline lookup yields CDR1 MNHNY and CDR2 SVGAGI (reference sequence). The CDR3 has 14 amino acids. The V segment lost 0 bases and the J segment 4 bases; nucleotides outside the gene matches: 0. In DNA, the CDR3 is TGTGCCAGCAGTTACTCGGGACAGGGCTATGGCTACACCTTC. Translation: CASSYSGQGYGYTF.